This entry concerns a single TCR beta chain. Antigen: not known. The primer mix had 60 Vbeta and 13 Jbeta primers. Only in-frame clones appear in the TCRdb table, and some are missing; sequencing was by immunoSEQ multiplex PCR. Among some 150,000 clones listed, about 82% were seen once. These data originate in a study of cytomegalovirus exposure and HLA in healthy donors. The overall study: Researchers found that under 90% of a few hundred genotyped donors fell within the Caucasian-associated ancestry cluster. Study results and limitations: A later analysis found that most CMV-associated TCR beta chains appeared HLA-restricted. One later analysis reportedly identified an Asian-associated ancestry cluster that showed fewer N-insertions than the approximately 710-donor mean.

This CDR3 region has 16 residues. Looked up from germline, CDR1 is MNHEY and CDR2 is SMNVEV (reference sequence). Trimming removed 5 bases from V and 2 bases from J; junction bases left unmatched: 8. The rearrangement uses TRBV27 and TRBJ2-2; TRBD1 agrees at 7 bases. The sequence came from a male donor in good health and CMV-seronegative. Sequenced sample: PBMCs. The CDR3 nucleotides are TGTGCCAGCAGTCCGATGTCAGGGGGTAACACCGGGGAGCTGTTTTTT. Translating gives CASSPMSGGNTGELFF.